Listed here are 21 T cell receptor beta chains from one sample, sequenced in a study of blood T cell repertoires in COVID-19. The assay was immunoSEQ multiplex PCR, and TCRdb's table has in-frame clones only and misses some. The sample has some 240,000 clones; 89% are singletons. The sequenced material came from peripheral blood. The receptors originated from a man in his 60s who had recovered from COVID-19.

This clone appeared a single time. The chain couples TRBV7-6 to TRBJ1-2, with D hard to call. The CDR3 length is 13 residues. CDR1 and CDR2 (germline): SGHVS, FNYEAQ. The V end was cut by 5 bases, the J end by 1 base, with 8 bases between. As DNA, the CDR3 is TGTGCCAGCAGCACAACAGTTAACTATGGCTACACCTTC. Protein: CASSTTVNYGYTF. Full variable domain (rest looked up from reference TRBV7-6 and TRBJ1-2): GAGVSQSPRYKVTKRGQDVALRCDPISGHVSLYWYRQALGQGPEFLTYFNYEAQQDKSGLPNDRFSAERPEGSISTLTIQRTEQRDSAMYRCASSTTVNYGYTFGSGTRLTVV.

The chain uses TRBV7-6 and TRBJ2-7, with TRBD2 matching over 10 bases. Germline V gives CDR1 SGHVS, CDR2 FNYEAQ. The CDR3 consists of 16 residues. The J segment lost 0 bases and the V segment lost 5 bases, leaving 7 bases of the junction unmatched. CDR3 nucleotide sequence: TGTGCCAGCAGCGCCTCGACTAGCGGGTCCTCCTACGAGCAGTACTTC. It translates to CASSASTSGSSYEQYF.

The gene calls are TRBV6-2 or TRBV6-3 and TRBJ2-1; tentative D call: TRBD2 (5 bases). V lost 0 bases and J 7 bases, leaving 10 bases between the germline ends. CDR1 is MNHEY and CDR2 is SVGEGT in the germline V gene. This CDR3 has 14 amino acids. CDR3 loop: CASSYSGSGNEQFF. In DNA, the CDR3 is TGTGCCAGCAGTTACTCGGGGTCGGGGAATGAGCAGTTCTTC.

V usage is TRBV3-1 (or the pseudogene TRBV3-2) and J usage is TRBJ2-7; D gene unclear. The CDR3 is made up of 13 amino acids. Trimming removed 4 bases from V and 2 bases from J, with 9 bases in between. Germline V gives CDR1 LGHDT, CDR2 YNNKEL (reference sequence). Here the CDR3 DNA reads TGTGCCAGCAGCCGCACCCAGACCTACGAGCAGTACTTC. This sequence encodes CASSRTQTYEQYF.

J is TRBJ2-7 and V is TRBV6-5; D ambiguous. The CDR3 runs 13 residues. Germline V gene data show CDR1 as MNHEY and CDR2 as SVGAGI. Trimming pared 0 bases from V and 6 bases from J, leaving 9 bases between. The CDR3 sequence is CASSYSSPTEQYF. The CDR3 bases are TGTGCCAGCAGTTACTCGAGCCCCACCGAGCAGTACTTC.

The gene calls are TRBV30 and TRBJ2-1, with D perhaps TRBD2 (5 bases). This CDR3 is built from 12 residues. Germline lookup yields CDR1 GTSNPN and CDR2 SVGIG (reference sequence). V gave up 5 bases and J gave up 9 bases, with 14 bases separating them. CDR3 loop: CAWGPQRSEQFF. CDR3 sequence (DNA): TGTGCCTGGGGGCCCCAGCGGTCTGAGCAGTTCTTC.

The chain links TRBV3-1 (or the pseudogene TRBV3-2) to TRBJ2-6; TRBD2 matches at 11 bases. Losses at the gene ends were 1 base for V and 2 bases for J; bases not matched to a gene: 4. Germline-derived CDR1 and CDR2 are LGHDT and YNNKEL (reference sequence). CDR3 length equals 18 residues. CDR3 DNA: TGTGCCAGCAGCCAAGGCGTTAGCGGGGGGGCTGGGGCCAACGTCCTGACTTTC. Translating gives CASSQGVSGGAGANVLTF.

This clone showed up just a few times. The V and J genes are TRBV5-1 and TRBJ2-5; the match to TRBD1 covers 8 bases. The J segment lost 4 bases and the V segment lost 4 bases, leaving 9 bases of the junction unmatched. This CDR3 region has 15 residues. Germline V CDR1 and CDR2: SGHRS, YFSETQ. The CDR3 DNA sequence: TGCGCCAGCAGCACCTCAGGGGGCTTTGCAGAGACCCAGTACTTC. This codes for CASSTSGGFAETQYF.

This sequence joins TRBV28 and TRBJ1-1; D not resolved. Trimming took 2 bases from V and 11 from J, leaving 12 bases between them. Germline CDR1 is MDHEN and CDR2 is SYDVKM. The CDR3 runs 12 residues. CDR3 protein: CASSLAWSRAFF. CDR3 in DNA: TGTGCCAGCAGTTTAGCTTGGAGTAGGGCTTTCTTT. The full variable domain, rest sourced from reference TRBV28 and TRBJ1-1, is DVKVTQSSRYLVKRTGEKVFLECVQDMDHENMFWYRQDPGLGLRLIYFSYDVKMKEKGDIPEGYSVSREKKERFSLILESASTNQTSMYLCASSLAWSRAFFGQGTRLTVV.

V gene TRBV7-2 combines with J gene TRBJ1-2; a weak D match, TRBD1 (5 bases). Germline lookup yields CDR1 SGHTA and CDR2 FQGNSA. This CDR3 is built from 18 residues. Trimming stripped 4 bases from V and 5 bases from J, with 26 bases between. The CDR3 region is CASSSTGRDPPYSYGYTF. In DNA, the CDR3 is TGTGCCAGCAGCTCGACTGGGAGGGACCCTCCTTATTCATATGGCTACACCTTC.

The CDR3 DNA is TGTGCCAGCAGGACGGGCGCGGGCAACGAGCAGTACTTC. Its protein is CASRTGAGNEQYF. V gene TRBV6-5 combines with J gene TRBJ2-7; tentative D call: TRBD2 (5 bases). The V end was cut by 6 bases, the J end by 5 bases, with 14 bases between. Per the germline V gene, CDR1 is MNHEY and CDR2 is SVGAGI. CDR3 length: 13 residues.

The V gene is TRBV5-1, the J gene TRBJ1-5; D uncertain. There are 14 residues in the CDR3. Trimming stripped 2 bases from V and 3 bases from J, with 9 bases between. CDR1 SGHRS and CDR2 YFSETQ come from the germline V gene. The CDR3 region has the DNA TGCGCCAGCAGCTTCGAGGGTATCAATCAGCCCCAGCATTTT. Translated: CASSFEGINQPQHF.

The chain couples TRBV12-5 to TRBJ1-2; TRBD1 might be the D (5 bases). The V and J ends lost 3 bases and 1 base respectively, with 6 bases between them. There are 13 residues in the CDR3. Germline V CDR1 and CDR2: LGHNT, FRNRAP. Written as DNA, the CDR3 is TGTGCTAGTGGTTTTGACAGTAACTATGGCTACACCTTC. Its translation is CASGFDSNYGYTF.

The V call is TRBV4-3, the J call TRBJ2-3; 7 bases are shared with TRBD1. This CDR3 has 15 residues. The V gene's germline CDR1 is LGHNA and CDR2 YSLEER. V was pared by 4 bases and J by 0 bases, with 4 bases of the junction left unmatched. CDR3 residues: CASSPRTGSTDTQYF. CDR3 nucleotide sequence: TGCGCCAGCAGCCCGAGGACAGGTAGCACAGATACGCAGTATTTT.

Here the CDR3 DNA reads TGTGCCAGCAGCCAAGGTAACGGTAACCAAGAGACCCAGTACTTC. It codes for CASSQGNGNQETQYF. This chain connects TRBV3-1 (or the pseudogene TRBV3-2) to TRBJ2-5; unclear D gene. The CDR3 covers 15 residues. CDR1 and CDR2 (germline): LGHDT, YNNKEL (reference sequence). The V end lost 1 base, the J end lost 0 bases, and 9 bases lay between the germline ends.

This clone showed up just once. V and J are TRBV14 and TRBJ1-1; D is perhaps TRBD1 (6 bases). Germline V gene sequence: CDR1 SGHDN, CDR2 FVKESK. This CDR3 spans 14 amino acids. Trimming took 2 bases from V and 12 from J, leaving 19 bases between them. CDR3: CASSQNRDAFLTFF. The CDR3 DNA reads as TGTGCCAGCAGCCAAAACAGGGACGCCTTCCTAACTTTCTTT.

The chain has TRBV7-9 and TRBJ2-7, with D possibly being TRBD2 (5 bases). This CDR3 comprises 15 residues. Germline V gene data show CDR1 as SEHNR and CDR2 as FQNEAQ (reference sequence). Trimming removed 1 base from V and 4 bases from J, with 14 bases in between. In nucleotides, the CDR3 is TGTGCCAGCAGCTTAGTCCGGACTCTTGGTTACGAGCAGTACTTC. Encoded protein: CASSLVRTLGYEQYF.

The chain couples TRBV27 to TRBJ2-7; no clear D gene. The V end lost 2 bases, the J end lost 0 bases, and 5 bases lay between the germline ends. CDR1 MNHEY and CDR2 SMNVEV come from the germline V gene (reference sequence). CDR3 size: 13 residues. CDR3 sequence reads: CASSLKSSYEQYF. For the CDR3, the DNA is TGTGCCAGCAGTTTAAAGAGCTCCTACGAGCAGTACTTC.

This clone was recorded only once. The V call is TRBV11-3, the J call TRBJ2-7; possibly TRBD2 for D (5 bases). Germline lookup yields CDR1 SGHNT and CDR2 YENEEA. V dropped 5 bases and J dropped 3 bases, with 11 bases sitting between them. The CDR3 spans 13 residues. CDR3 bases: TGTGCCAGCAGCCGGGGTGTCAACTACGAGCAGTACTTC. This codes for CASSRGVNYEQYF. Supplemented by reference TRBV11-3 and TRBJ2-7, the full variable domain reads EAGVVQSPRYKIIEKKQPVAFWCNPISGHNTLYWYLQNLGQGPELLIRYENEEAVDDSQLPKDRFSAERLKGVDSTLKIQPAELGDSAVYLCASSRGVNYEQYFGPGTRLTVT.

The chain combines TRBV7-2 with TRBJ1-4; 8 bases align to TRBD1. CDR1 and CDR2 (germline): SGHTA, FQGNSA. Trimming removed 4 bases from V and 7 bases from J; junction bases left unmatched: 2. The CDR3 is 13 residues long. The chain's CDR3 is CASSSDRAEKLFF. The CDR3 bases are TGTGCCAGCAGCTCGGACAGGGCTGAAAAACTGTTTTTT.

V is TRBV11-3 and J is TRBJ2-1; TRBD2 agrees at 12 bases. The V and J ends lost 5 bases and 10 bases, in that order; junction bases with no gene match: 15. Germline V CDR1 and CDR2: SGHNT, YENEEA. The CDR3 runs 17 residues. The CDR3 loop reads CASSHLTGTSGLVEQFF. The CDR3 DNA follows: TGTGCCAGCAGCCACCTTACCGGGACTAGCGGGTTAGTAGAGCAGTTCTTC. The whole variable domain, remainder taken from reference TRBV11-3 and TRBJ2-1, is EAGVVQSPRYKIIEKKQPVAFWCNPISGHNTLYWYLQNLGQGPELLIRYENEEAVDDSQLPKDRFSAERLKGVDSTLKIQPAELGDSAVYLCASSHLTGTSGLVEQFFGPGTRLTVL.